Listed below are T cell receptor beta chains from one sample, sequenced in a study of blood T cells in healthy people across ages. One entry per CDR3 protein, called by TCRdb with MiXCR from the 5' RACE reads. This table holds about 1,400,000 distinct CDR3 sequences, around 39% found once. Material: blood. The receptors stem from a young woman in good health. The CDR3 runs from the conserved cysteine through the conserved F or W. A D gene is named only where the DNA matches it firmly. A clone size is listed for some rows: how often the clone was seen (once, few, many), or a class if it is expanded.

V gene: TRBV12-3/TRBV12-4
J gene: TRBJ2-7
D gene: NA
clone size: NA
CDR3 protein: CASSPKDTYDHEQYF
CDR3 DNA: TGTGCCAGCAGTCCGAAGGACACATATGACCATGAGCAGTACTTC

V gene: TRBV5-6
J gene: TRBJ2-5
D gene: NA
clone size: NA
CDR3 protein: CASSLAPSNQFSHNEQYF
CDR3 DNA: TGTGCCAGCAGCTTGGCCCCATCTAACCAATTCTCCCACAATGAGCAGTACTTC

V gene: TRBV27
J gene: TRBJ2-1
D gene: NA
clone size: few
CDR3 protein: CASRPGSAIRHNEQFF
CDR3 DNA: TGTGCCAGCAGGCCTGGTAGTGCAATTAGGCACAATGAGCAGTTCTTC

V gene: TRBV20-1
J gene: TRBJ2-7
D gene: TRBD1
clone size: NA
CDR3 protein: CSARAMGQGYEQYF
CDR3 DNA: TGCAGTGCTAGAGCTATGGGACAGGGCTACGAGCAGTACTTC

V gene: TRBV14
J gene: TRBJ2-7
D gene: NA
clone size: few
CDR3 protein: CASKPSDGSTYEQYF
CDR3 DNA: TGTGCCAGCAAGCCAAGTGACGGGTCGACCTACGAGCAGTACTTC

V gene: TRBV7-9
J gene: TRBJ2-3
D gene: TRBD1
clone size: few
CDR3 protein: CASSDPGGYLTDTQYF
CDR3 DNA: TGTGCCAGCAGCGACCCAGGGGGCTACCTCACAGATACGCAGTATTTT

V gene: TRBV3-1
J gene: TRBJ1-2
D gene: TRBD1
clone size: few
CDR3 protein: CASSQDLSGTGDGYTF
CDR3 DNA: TGTGCCAGCAGCCAAGATCTTTCCGGGACAGGGGACGGCTACACCTTC

V gene: TRBV30
J gene: TRBJ1-1
D gene: NA
clone size: NA
CDR3 protein: CAWSVGGRGVAFF
CDR3 DNA: TGTGCCTGGAGTGTAGGGGGGAGAGGGGTAGCTTTCTTT

V gene: TRBV7-9
J gene: TRBJ1-6
D gene: NA
clone size: NA
CDR3 protein: CASSTHDLEGANSPPHF
CDR3 DNA: TGTGCCAGCAGCACACACGACCTTGAGGGAGCCAATTCACCCCCCCACTTT

V gene: TRBV10-1
J gene: TRBJ2-3
D gene: NA
clone size: NA
CDR3 protein: CASSEDWRDTQYF
CDR3 DNA: TGCGCCAGCAGTGAGGATTGGAGAGATACGCAGTATTTT

V gene: TRBV20-1
J gene: TRBJ1-4
D gene: TRBD1
clone size: NA
CDR3 protein: CSAERTGSYEKLFF
CDR3 DNA: TGCAGTGCTGAACGGACAGGGTCTTACGAAAAACTGTTTTTT

V gene: TRBV5-1
J gene: TRBJ2-1
D gene: TRBD2
clone size: NA
CDR3 protein: CASSRYSGGSYNEQFF
CDR3 DNA: TGCGCCAGCAGCAGATATAGCGGGGGCTCCTACAATGAGCAGTTCTTC

V gene: TRBV7-9
J gene: TRBJ2-7
D gene: NA
clone size: few
CDR3 protein: CASSAVANSYEQYF
CDR3 DNA: TGTGCCAGCAGCGCCGTTGCGAACTCCTACGAGCAGTACTTC

V gene: TRBV14
J gene: TRBJ2-1
D gene: TRBD2
clone size: NA
CDR3 protein: CASSQVTSEKQFF
CDR3 DNA: TGTGCCAGCAGCCAGGTAACTAGCGAAAAGCAGTTCTTC

V gene: TRBV6-5
J gene: TRBJ1-2
D gene: NA
clone size: NA
CDR3 protein: CASSYGRRTNYGYTF
CDR3 DNA: TGTGCCAGCAGTTACGGGCGTCGGACTAACTATGGCTACACCTTC

V gene: TRBV4-2
J gene: TRBJ1-2
D gene: NA
clone size: once
CDR3 protein: CASSQEKAYYGYTF
CDR3 DNA: TGTGCCAGCAGCCAAGAGAAAGCGTACTATGGCTACACCTTC

V gene: TRBV11-3
J gene: TRBJ2-1
D gene: TRBD2
clone size: NA
CDR3 protein: CASSLDPGGEQFF
CDR3 DNA: TGTGCCAGCAGCTTAGATCCGGGAGGAGAGCAGTTCTTC

V gene: TRBV14
J gene: TRBJ2-1
D gene: NA
clone size: NA
CDR3 protein: CASSPLPGYNEQFF
CDR3 DNA: TGTGCCAGCAGCCCGTTACCGGGATACAATGAGCAGTTCTTC

V gene: TRBV6-1
J gene: TRBJ2-7
D gene: TRBD2
clone size: NA
CDR3 protein: CASSVSSGVSYEQYF
CDR3 DNA: TGTGCCAGCAGTGTTTCTAGCGGGGTCTCCTACGAGCAGTACTTC

V gene: TRBV3-1
J gene: TRBJ2-5
D gene: TRBD2
clone size: NA
CDR3 protein: CASSPGVAGGQETQYF
CDR3 DNA: TGTGCCAGCAGCCCAGGGGTAGCGGGGGGTCAAGAGACCCAGTACTTC

V gene: TRBV6-5
J gene: TRBJ1-1
D gene: NA
clone size: NA
CDR3 protein: CASSSPVNTEAFF
CDR3 DNA: TGTGCCAGCAGTTCCCCTGTGAACACTGAAGCTTTCTTT

V gene: TRBV20-1
J gene: TRBJ2-3
D gene: NA
clone size: NA
CDR3 protein: CSARSSARSSDTQYF
CDR3 DNA: TGCAGTGCTAGAAGTTCGGCTAGGTCTTCGGATACGCAGTATTTT

V gene: TRBV29-1
J gene: TRBJ2-3
D gene: NA
clone size: few
CDR3 protein: CSVATASTDTQYF
CDR3 DNA: TGCAGCGTTGCCACCGCTAGCACAGATACGCAGTATTTT

V gene: TRBV29-1
J gene: TRBJ1-2
D gene: NA
clone size: NA
CDR3 protein: CSVAPENYGYTF
CDR3 DNA: TGCAGCGTTGCGCCCGAGAACTATGGCTACACCTTC

V gene: TRBV24-1
J gene: TRBJ2-5
D gene: TRBD2
clone size: few
CDR3 protein: CATSDTRGVQETQYF
CDR3 DNA: TGTGCCACCAGTGACACACGGGGGGTCCAAGAGACCCAGTACTTC

V gene: TRBV6-5
J gene: TRBJ1-1
D gene: NA
clone size: NA
CDR3 protein: CASSRPKKYTEAFF
CDR3 DNA: TGTGCCAGCAGTCGGCCCAAGAAATACACTGAAGCTTTCTTT

V gene: TRBV21-1
J gene: TRBJ1-4
D gene: NA
clone size: NA
CDR3 protein: CASSKSGQGPVEANEKLFF
CDR3 DNA: TGTGCCAGCAGCAAATCGGGACAGGGGCCCGTGGAGGCTAATGAAAAACTGTTTTTT

V gene: TRBV6-5
J gene: TRBJ1-4
D gene: NA
clone size: NA
CDR3 protein: CASSYVGEKLFF
CDR3 DNA: TGTGCCAGCAGTTATGTTGGGGAAAAACTGTTTTTT

V gene: TRBV7-2
J gene: TRBJ2-3
D gene: TRBD1
clone size: few
CDR3 protein: CASRYQGGPTDTQYF
CDR3 DNA: TGTGCCAGCAGATACCAAGGGGGCCCCACAGATACGCAGTATTTT

V gene: TRBV6-5
J gene: TRBJ1-2
D gene: NA
clone size: few
CDR3 protein: CASSAVEESYGYTF
CDR3 DNA: TGTGCCAGCAGTGCCGTGGAGGAGAGCTATGGCTACACCTTC

V gene: TRBV12-5
J gene: TRBJ1-1
D gene: TRBD1
clone size: few
CDR3 protein: CASGTGGLTEAFF
CDR3 DNA: TGTGCTAGTGGTACAGGGGGGCTCACTGAAGCTTTCTTT

V gene: TRBV29-1
J gene: TRBJ2-1
D gene: TRBD2
clone size: few
CDR3 protein: CAGGLAGLNNEQFF
CDR3 DNA: TGCGCGGGGGGGTTAGCGGGGCTCAACAATGAGCAGTTCTTC

V gene: TRBV7-2
J gene: TRBJ2-1
D gene: NA
clone size: NA
CDR3 protein: CASSLVARAPYNEQFF
CDR3 DNA: TGTGCCAGCAGCTTAGTCGCGAGGGCCCCCTACAATGAGCAGTTCTTC

V gene: TRBV20-1
J gene: TRBJ2-1
D gene: TRBD2
clone size: NA
CDR3 protein: CSAQAGGAAEQFF
CDR3 DNA: TGCAGTGCCCAAGCGGGAGGGGCGGCTGAGCAGTTCTTC

V gene: TRBV11-2
J gene: TRBJ2-7
D gene: TRBD2
clone size: NA
CDR3 protein: CASSLGLQWDYEQYF
CDR3 DNA: TGTGCCAGCAGCTTGGGACTACAGTGGGACTACGAGCAGTACTTC

V gene: TRBV29-1
J gene: TRBJ1-1
D gene: TRBD1
clone size: NA
CDR3 protein: CSFGTGGRTEAFF
CDR3 DNA: TGCAGCTTCGGGACAGGGGGAAGGACTGAAGCTTTCTTT

V gene: TRBV4-1
J gene: TRBJ2-7
D gene: TRBD2
clone size: few
CDR3 protein: CASSQVGLAGKSEQYF
CDR3 DNA: TGCGCCAGCAGCCAAGTCGGCCTAGCGGGAAAAAGCGAGCAGTACTTC

V gene: TRBV10-3
J gene: TRBJ2-4
D gene: NA
clone size: few
CDR3 protein: CAISEADPTLFQYF
CDR3 DNA: TGTGCCATCAGTGAGGCCGACCCAACCCTGTTTCAGTACTTC